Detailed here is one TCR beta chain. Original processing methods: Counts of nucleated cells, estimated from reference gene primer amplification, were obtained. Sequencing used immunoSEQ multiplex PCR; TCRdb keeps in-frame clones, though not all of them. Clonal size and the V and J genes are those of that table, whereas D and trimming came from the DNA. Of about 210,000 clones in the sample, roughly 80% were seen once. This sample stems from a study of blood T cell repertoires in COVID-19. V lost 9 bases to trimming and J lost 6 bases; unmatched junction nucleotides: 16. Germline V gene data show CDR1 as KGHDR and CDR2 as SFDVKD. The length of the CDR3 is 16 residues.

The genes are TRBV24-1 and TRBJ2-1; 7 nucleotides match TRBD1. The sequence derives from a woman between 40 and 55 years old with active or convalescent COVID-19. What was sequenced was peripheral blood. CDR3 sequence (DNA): TGTGCCACCGGGGGCGTGGGGGACAGACATACCAATGAGCAGTTCTTC. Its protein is CATGGVGDRHTNEQFF.